This T cell receptor beta chain was retrieved from a study of blood T cells in healthy people across ages. Broader study findings: Leaving the PBMCs unsorted stopped any conclusive comparison of naive versus antigen-experienced cells.

The second PCR ran about 6 to 12 cycles with a sample-barcoded 5' primer and J-beta primers. One entry per CDR3 protein results from TCRdb running MiXCR on the 5' RACE reads. Here the sample spans approximately 730,000 distinct CDR3 sequences, about 42% being singletons. The germline gives CDR1 DFQATT, CDR2 SNEGSKA (reference sequence). Trimming stripped 3 bases from V and 7 bases from J, with 18 bases between. The CDR3 spans 14 residues. At least ten counts were recorded for this clonotype. No antigen is known for it. The chain has TRBV20-1 and TRBJ1-2; no firm D call. The sequence derives from an older woman in good health. Sequencing input: blood. The chain's CDR3 is CSASGPRTVRGYTF. CDR3 sequence (DNA): TGCAGTGCTAGTGGGCCTCGGACGGTACGTGGCTACACCTTC.